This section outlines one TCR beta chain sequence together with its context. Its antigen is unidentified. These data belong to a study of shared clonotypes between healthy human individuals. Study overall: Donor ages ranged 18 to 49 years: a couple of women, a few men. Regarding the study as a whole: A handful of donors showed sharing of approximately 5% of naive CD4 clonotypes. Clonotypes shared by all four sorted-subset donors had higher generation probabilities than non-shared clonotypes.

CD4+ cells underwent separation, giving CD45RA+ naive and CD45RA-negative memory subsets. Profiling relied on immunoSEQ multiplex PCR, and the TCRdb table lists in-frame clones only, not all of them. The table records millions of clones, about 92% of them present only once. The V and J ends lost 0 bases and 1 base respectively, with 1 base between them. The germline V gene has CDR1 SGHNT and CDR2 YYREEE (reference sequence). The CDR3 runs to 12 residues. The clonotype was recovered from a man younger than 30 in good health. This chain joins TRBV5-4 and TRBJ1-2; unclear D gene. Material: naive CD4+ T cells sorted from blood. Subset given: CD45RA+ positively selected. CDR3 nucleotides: TGTGCCAGCAGCTTGGGTAACTATGGCTACACCTTC. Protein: CASSLGNYGYTF.